What follows describes a single TCR beta chain. This specimen belongs to a study of blood T cell repertoires in COVID-19. For the study at large: Researchers got acute and convalescent COVID-19 samples from the United States, Italy and Spain.

The CDR3 has 15 amino acids. From germline, CDR1 is SGHRS and CDR2 YFSETQ. V lost 3 bases, J lost 8 bases, and 20 bases lay in between. In the source study's methods: Counts of nucleated cells, estimated from reference gene primer amplification, were obtained. Assay: immunoSEQ multiplex PCR; the TCRdb copy retains only in-frame clones and omits some. V and J calls and clone size follow that table, whereas D and trimming were derived from the DNA. The sample shows about 80,000 clones, around four fifths of them seen only once. Source material: peripheral blood. This chain links TRBV5-1 with TRBJ1-2; D is possibly TRBD1 (6 bases). The clonotype was recovered from a man of 80 years or more with active or convalescent COVID-19. CDR3 sequence reads: CASSSLGANPLGYTF. In nucleotides, the CDR3 is TGCGCCAGCAGCTCACTGGGGGCGAACCCTCTGGGCTACACCTTC.